This T cell receptor (beta chain) stems from a study of cytomegalovirus exposure and HLA in healthy donors. The PCR made use of 60 Vbeta and 13 Jbeta primers. This table comes from immunoSEQ multiplex PCR, and its TCRdb copy is limited to in-frame clones, with some not included. The profile covers tens of thousands of clones, with approximately 62% appearing a single time and approximately 4% taken by the ten largest. Source material: PBMCs. This TCR was sampled from a male donor in good health and CMV-seropositive.

The CDR3 loop reads CASSLGGYSNQPQHF. Here the CDR3 DNA reads TGTGCCAGCAGTTTAGGAGGTTATAGCAATCAGCCCCAGCATTTT. The chain combines TRBV27 with TRBJ1-5; D call uncertain. The germline CDR1 and CDR2 sequences are MNHEY and SMNVEV (reference sequence). The length of the CDR3 is 15 residues. Trimming pared 2 bases from V and 0 bases from J, leaving 8 bases between.